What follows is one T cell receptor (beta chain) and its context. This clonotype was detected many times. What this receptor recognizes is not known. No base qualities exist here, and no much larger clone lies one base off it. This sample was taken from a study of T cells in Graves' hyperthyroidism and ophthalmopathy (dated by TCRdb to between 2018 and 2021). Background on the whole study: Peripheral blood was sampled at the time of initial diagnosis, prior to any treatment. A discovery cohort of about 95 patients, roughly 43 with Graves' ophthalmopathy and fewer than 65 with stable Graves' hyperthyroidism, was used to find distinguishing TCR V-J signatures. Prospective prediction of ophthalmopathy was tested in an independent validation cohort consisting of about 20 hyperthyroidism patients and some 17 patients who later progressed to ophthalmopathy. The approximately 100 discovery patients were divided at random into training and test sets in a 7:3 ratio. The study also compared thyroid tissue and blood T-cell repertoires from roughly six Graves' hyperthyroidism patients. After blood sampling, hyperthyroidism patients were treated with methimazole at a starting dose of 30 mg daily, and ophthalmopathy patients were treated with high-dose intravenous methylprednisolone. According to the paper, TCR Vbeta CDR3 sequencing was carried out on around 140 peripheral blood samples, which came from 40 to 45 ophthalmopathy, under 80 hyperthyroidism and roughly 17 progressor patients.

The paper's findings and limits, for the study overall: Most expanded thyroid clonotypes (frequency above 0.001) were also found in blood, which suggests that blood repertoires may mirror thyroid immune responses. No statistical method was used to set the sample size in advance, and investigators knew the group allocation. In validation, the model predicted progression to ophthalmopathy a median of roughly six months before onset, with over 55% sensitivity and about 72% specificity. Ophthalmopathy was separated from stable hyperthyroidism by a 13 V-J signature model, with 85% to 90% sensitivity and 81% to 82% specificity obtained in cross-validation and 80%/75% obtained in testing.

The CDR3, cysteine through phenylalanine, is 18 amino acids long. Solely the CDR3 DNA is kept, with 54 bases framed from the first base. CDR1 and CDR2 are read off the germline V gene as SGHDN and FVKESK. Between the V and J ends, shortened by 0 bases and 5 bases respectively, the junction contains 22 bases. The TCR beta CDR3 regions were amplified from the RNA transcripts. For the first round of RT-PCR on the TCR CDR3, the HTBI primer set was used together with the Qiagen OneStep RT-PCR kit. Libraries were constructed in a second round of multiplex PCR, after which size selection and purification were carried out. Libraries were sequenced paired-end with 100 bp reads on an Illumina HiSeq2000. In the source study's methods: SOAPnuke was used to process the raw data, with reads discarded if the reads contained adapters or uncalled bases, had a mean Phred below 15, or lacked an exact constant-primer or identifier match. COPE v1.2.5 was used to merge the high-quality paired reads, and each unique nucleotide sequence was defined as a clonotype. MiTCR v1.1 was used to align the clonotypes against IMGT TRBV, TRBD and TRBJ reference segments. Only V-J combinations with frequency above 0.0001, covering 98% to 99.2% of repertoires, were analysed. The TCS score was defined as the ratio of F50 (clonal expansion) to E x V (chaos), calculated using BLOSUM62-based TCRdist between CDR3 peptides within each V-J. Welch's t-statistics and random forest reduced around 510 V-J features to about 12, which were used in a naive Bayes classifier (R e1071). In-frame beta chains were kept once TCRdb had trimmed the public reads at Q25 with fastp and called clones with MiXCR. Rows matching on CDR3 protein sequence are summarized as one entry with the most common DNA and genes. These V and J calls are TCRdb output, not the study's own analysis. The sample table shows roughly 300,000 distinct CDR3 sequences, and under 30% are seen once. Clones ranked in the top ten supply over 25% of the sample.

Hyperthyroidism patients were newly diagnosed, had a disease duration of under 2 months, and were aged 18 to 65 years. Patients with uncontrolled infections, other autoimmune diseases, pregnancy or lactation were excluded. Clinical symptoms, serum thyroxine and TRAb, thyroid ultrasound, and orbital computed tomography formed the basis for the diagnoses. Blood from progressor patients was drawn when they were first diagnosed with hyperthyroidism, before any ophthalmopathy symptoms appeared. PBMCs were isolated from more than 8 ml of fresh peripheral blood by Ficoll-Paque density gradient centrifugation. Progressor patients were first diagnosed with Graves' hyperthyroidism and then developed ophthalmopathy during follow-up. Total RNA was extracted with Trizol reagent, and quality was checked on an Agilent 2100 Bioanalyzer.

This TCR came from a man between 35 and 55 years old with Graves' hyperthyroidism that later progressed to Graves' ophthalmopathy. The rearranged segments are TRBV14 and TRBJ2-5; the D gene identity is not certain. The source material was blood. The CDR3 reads CASSQDRTGRTLAETQYF. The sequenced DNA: TGTGCCAGCAGCCAAGATAGGACGGGCAGGACCCTGGCGGAGACCCAGTACTTC.